The sequence of this T cell receptor (beta chain) was determined in a study of T cell responses to AZD1222 COVID-19 vaccine. Only in-frame clones appear in the TCRdb table, and some are missing; sequencing was by immunoSEQ multiplex PCR. The sample records 90,000 to 150,000 clones, 70% to 90% being singletons. The V gene's germline CDR1 is LNHDA and CDR2 SQIVND (reference sequence). Unmatched junction bases numbered 5, after V lost 7 bases and J lost 0 bases. The CDR3 runs to 15 residues. Pooled in the analysis were second doses at about 4 or about 12 weeks. This rearrangement joins TRBV19 to TRBJ2-1; TRBD2 matches 8 bases. The receptor comes from an adult who received the AZD1222 COVID-19 vaccine. The specimen was peripheral blood, collected 28 days after the second AZD1222 dose. Written as DNA, the CDR3 is TGTGCCAGTAAGTGGCGGGGGGACTCCTACAATGAGCAGTTCTTC. Its translation: CASKWRGDSYNEQFF.